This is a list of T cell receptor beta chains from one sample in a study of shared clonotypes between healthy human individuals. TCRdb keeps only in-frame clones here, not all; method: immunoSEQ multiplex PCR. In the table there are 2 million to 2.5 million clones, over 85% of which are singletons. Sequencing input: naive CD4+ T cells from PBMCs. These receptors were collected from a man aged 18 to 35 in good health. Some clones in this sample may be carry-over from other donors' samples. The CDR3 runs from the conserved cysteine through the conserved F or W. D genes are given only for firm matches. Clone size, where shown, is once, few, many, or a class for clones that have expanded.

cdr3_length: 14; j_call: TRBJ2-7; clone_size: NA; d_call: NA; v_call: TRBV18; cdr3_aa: CASSPTKSSYEQYF; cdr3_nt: TGTGCCAGCTCACCGACTAAGAGCTCCTACGAGCAGTACTTC
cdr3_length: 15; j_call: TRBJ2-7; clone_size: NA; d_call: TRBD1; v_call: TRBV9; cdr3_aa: CASNAQGEASYEQYF; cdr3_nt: TGTGCCAGCAACGCACAGGGGGAGGCTTCCTACGAGCAGTACTTC
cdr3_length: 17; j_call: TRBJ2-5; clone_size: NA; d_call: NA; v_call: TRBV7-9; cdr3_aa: CASSLASGRVTQETQYF; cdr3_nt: TGTGCCAGCAGCTTAGCATCGGGAAGGGTGACGCAAGAGACCCAGTACTTC
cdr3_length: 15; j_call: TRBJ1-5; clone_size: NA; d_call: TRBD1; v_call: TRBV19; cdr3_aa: CASRPTGGRNQPQHF; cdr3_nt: TGTGCCAGTAGGCCGACAGGGGGCCGTAATCAGCCCCAGCATTTT
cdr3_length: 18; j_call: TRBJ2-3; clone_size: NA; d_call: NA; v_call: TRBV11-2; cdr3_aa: CASSLGGWAGARADTQYF; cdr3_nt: TGTGCCAGCAGCTTAGGTGGTTGGGCAGGGGCACGGGCAGATACGCAGTATTTT
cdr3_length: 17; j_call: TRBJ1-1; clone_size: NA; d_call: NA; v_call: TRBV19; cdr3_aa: CASRERGAASMNTEAFF; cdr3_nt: TGTGCCAGTAGGGAAAGAGGGGCAGCTTCCATGAACACTGAAGCTTTCTTT
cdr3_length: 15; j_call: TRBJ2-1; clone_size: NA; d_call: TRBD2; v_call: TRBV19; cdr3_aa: CASSTLAGGPDEQFF; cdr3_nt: TGTGCCAGTAGTACGCTAGCGGGAGGGCCCGATGAGCAGTTCTTC
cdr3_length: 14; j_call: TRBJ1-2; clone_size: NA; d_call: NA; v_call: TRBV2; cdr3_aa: CASSAEPENYGYTF; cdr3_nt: TGTGCCAGCAGTGCGGAGCCGGAGAACTATGGCTACACCTTC
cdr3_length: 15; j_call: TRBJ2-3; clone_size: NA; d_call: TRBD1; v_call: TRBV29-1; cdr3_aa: CSVDRVGIGTDTQYF; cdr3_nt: TGCAGCGTGGACAGGGTCGGGATCGGCACAGATACGCAGTATTTT
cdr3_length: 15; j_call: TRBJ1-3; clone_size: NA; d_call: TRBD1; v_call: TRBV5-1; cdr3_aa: CASSHGQGGGNTIYF; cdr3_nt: TGCGCCAGCAGCCATGGACAGGGAGGCGGAAACACCATATATTTT
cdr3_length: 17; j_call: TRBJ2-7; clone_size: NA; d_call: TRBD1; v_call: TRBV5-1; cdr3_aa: CASSLARSGGSSNEQYF; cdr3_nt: TGCGCCAGCAGCTTGGCCCGGTCAGGGGGCAGTTCCAACGAGCAGTACTTC
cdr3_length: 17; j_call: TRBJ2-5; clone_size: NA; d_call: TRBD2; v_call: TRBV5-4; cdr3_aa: CASSSEGLAGDQETQYF; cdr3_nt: TGTGCCAGCAGCTCGGAGGGACTAGCGGGAGACCAAGAGACCCAGTACTTC
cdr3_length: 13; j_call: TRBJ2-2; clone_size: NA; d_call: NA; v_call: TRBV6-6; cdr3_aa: CASSKGLLWELFF; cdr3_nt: TGTGCCAGCAGTAAGGGACTCCTCTGGGAGCTGTTTTTT
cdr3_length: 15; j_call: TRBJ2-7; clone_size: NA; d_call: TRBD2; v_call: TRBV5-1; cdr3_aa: CASMDGLAGIDEQYF; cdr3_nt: TGCGCCAGCATGGACGGACTAGCGGGAATCGACGAGCAGTACTTC
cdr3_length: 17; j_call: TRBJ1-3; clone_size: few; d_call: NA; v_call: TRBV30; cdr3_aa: CAWSGGTSSLSGNTIYF; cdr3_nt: TGTGCCTGGAGTGGGGGGACAAGCTCCCTCTCTGGAAACACCATATATTTT
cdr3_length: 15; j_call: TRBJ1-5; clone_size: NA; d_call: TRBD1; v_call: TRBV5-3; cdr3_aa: CARSHPRDSDQPQHF; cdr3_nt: TGTGCCAGAAGCCACCCTCGGGACAGCGATCAGCCCCAGCATTTT
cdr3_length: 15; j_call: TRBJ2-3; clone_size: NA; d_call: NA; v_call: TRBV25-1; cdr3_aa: CASSEPGPRGDTQYF; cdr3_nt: TGTGCCAGCAGTGAACCGGGACCGCGTGGAGATACGCAGTATTTT